This TCR beta chain originates from a study of blood T cell repertoires in COVID-19. Study in general: PBMCs, B-cell-depleted T cells, or T cells were the source of the cDNA or gDNA that made up the material.

Individuals aged 18 to 89 years were recruited from fewer than 25 US areas. Cohorts were based on clinical histories the participants reported. In the original workflow: It was from reference gene primer amplification that nucleated cell counts were estimated. Repertoires were generated with immunoSEQ multiplex PCR, while TCRdb's copy carries only in-frame clones and drops some. The V and J calls and the clone size are those of that table, but D and trimming were determined from the DNA. The top ten clones hold about 2.3% of a sample with about 280,000 clones, 85% of them seen once. CDR1 is MNHEY and CDR2 is SMNVEV in the germline V gene (reference sequence). The length of the CDR3 is 13 residues. The V gene lost 3 bases and the J gene lost 4 bases, with 10 bases spanning the gap.

The TCR was taken from a woman between 45 and 65 years old who had recovered from COVID-19. The chain uses TRBV27 and TRBJ2-7; D not resolved. The sample taken for sequencing was PBMCs or T cells enriched from blood (not recorded which). Written as DNA, the CDR3 is TGTGCCAGCAGTTTTGGGCCAGCTTACGAGCAGTACTTC. This gives the protein CASSFGPAYEQYF.